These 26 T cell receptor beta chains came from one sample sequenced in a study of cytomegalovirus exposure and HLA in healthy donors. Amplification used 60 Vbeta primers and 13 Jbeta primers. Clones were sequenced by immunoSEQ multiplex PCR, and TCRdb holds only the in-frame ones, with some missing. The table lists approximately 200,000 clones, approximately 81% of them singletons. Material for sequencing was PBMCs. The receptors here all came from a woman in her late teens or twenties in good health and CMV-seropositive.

The CDR3 nucleotides are TGCAGCGTTGAATGGCGGTATGGCACAGATACGCAGTATTTT. Protein: CSVEWRYGTDTQYF. The chain carries TRBV29-1 and TRBJ2-3; no definite D call. Germline CDR1 reads SQVTM; CDR2 reads ANQGSEA. The germline V and J ends were trimmed by 2 bases and 1 base, with 10 bases remaining between them. This CDR3 contains 14 residues.

The CDR3 bases are TGTGCCAGCAGCTTAGCGACTAGCGGGGCCCATGAGCAGTTCTTC. Translation: CASSLATSGAHEQFF. This rearrangement joins TRBV7-9 to TRBJ2-1; TRBD2 agrees at 11 bases. The trim removed 0 bases at V and 8 bases at J, leaving 3 bases unmatched. Germline-derived CDR1 and CDR2 are SEHNR and FQNEAQ (reference sequence). The CDR3 contains 15 residues.

The CDR3 DNA sequence: TGTGCCTGGAGTTTGCAATACAGCTACACCTTC. Amino acids: CAWSLQYSYTF. V gene TRBV30 combines with J gene TRBJ1-2; D is unresolved. The V end lost 2 bases, the J end lost 9 bases, and 10 bases lay between the germline ends. The CDR3 has 11 amino acids. Germline assignment: CDR1 GTSNPN and CDR2 SVGIG (reference sequence).

CDR3 in amino acids: CAGRRGLSSYEQYV. CDR3 DNA sequence: TGTGCAGGTCGACGGGGACTTAGCTCCTACGAGCAGTACGTC. The chain recombines TRBV2 with TRBJ2-7; a weak D match, TRBD2 (6 bases). CDR1 and CDR2 (germline): SNHLY, FYNNEI. The CDR3 is 14 residues long.

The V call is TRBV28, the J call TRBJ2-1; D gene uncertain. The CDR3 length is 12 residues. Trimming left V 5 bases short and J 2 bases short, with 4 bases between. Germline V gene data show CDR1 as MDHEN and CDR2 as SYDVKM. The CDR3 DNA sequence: TGTGCCAGCAGTCGTGCCTACAATGAGCAGTTCTTC. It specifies CASSRAYNEQFF.

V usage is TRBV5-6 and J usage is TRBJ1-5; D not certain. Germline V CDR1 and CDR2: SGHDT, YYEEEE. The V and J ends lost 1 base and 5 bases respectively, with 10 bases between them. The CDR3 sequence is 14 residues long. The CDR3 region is CASSLRGYDQPQHF. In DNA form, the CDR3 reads TGTGCCAGCAGCTTGCGCGGTTACGATCAGCCCCAGCATTTT.

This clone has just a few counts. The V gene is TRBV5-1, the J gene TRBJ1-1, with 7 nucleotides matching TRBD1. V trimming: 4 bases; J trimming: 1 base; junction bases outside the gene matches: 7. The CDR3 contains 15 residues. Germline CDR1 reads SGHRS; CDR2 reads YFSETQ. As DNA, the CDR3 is TGCGCCAGCAGCCCCCAGGGGGGCCCGAACACTGAAGCTTTCTTT. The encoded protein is CASSPQGGPNTEAFF.

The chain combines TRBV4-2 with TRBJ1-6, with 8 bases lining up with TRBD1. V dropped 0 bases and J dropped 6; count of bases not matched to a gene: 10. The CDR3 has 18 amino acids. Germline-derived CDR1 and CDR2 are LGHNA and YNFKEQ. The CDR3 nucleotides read TGTGCCAGCAGCCAAGAGGGGTTGGGACAGGTTATTAATTCACCCCTCCACTTT. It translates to CASSQEGLGQVINSPLHF.

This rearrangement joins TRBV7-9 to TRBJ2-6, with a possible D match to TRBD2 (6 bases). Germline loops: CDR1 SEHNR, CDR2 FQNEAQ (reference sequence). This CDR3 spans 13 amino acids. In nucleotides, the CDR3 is TGTGTGGGGACTGTGTATGGGGCCAACGTCCTGACTTTC. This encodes CVGTVYGANVLTF. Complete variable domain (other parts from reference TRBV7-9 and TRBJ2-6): DTGVSQNPRHKITKRGQNVTFRCDPISEHNRLYWYRQTLGQGPEFLTYFQNEAQLEKSRLLSDRFSAERPKGSFSTLEIQRTEQGDSAMYLCVGTVYGANVLTFGAGSRLTVL.

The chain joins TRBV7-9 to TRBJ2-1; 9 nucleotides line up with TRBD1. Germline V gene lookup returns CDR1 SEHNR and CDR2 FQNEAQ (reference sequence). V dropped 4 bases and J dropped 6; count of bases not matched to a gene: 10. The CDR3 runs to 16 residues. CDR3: CASSSPLGTGPNEQFF. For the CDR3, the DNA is TGTGCCAGCAGCTCGCCACTTGGGACAGGGCCCAATGAGCAGTTCTTC.

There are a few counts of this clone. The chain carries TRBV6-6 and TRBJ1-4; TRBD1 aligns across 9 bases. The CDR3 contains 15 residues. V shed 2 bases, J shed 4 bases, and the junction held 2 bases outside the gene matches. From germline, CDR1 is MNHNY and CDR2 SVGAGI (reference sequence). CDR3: CASSYGTGFNEKLFF. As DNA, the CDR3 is TGTGCCAGCAGTTACGGGACAGGGTTTAATGAAAAACTGTTTTTT.

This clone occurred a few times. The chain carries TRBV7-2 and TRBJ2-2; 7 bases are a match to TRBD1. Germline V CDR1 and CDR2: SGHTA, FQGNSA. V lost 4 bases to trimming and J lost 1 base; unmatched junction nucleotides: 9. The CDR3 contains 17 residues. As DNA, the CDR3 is TGTGCCAGCAGCTCTACCTACAGGGGCGAGAACACCGGGGAGCTGTTTTTT. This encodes CASSSTYRGENTGELFF.

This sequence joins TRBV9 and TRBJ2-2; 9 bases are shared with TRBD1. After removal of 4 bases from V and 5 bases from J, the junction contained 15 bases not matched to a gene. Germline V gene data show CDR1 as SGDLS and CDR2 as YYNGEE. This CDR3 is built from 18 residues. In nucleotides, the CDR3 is TGTGCCAGCAGCCCCTTAAAATCGGACAGGGGAGGGACCGGGGAGCTGTTTTTT. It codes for CASSPLKSDRGGTGELFF.

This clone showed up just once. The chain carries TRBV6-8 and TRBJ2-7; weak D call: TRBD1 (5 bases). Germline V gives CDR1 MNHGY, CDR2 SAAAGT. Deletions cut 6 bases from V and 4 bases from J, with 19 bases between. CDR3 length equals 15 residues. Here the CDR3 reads CASSPPREAAYEQYV. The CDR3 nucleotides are TGTGCCAGCAGCCCCCCCAGGGAAGCTGCGTACGAGCAGTACGTC.

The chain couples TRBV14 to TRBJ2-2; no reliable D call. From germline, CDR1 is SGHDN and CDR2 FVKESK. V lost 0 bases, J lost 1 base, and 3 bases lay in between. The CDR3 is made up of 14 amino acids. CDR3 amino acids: CASSQDWNTGELFF. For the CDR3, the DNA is TGTGCCAGCAGCCAAGACTGGAACACCGGGGAGCTGTTTTTT.

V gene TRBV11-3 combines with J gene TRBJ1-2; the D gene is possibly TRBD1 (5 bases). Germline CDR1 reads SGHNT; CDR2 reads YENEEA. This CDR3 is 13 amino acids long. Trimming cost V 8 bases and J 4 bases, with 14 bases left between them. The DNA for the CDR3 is TGTGCCAGCCGGGGGTGGATTGGCTATGGCTACACCTTC. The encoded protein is CASRGWIGYGYTF.

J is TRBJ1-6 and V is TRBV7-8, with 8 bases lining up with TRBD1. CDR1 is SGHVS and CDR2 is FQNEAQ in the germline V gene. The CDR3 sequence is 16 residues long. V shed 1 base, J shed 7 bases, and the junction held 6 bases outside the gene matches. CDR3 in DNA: TGTGCCAGCAGCTTAGTGGACAGGGCCAAGAATTCACCCCTCCACTTT. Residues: CASSLVDRAKNSPLHF. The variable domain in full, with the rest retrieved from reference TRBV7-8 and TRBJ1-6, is GAGVSQSPRYKVAKRGQDVALRCDPISGHVSLFWYQQALGQGPEFLTYFQNEAQLDKSGLPSDRFFAERPEGSVSTLKIQRTQQEDSAVYLCASSLVDRAKNSPLHFGNGTRLTVT.

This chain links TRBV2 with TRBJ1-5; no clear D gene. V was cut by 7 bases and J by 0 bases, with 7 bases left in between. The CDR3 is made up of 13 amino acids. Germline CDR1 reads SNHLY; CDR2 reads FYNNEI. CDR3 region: CASTRNSNQPQHF. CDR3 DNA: TGTGCCAGCACGAGGAATAGCAATCAGCCCCAGCATTTT.

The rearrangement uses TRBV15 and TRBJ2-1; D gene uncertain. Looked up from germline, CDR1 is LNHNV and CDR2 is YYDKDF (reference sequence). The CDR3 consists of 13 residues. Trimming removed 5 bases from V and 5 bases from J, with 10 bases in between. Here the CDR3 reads CATSQSRNNEQFF. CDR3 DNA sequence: TGTGCCACCAGCCAGAGCAGGAACAATGAGCAGTTCTTC.

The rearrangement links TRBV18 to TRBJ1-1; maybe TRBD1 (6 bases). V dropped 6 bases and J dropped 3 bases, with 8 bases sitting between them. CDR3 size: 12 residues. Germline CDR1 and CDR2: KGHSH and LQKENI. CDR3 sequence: CASSKGDTEAFF. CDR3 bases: TGTGCCAGCTCGAAGGGGGACACTGAAGCTTTCTTT.

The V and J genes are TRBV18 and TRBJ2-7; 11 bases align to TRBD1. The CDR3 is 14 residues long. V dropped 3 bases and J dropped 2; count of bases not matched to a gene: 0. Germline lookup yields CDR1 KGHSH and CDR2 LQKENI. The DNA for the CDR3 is TGTGCCAGCTCACCGGGACAGGGGGCCTACGAGCAGTACGTC. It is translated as CASSPGQGAYEQYV.

The CDR3 loop reads CASVVGAWAGGANVLTF. The CDR3 nucleotides read TGTGCCTCGGTGGTCGGCGCATGGGCGGGTGGGGCCAACGTCCTGACTTTC. The chain uses TRBV28 and TRBJ2-6, with D tentatively TRBD2 (5 bases). V lost 11 bases, J lost 3 bases, and 23 bases lay in between. From germline, CDR1 is MDHEN and CDR2 SYDVKM. This CDR3 has 17 amino acids.

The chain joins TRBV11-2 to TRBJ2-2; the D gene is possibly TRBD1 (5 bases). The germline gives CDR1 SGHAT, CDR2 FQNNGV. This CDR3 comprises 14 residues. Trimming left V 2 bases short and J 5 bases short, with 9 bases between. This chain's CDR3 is CASSLLQGTGELFF. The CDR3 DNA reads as TGTGCCAGCAGCTTACTCCAGGGAACCGGGGAGCTGTTTTTT.

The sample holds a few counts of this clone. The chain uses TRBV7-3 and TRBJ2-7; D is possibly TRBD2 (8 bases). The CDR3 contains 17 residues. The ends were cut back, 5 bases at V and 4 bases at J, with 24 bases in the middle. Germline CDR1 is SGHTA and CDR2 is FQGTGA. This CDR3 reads CASSHPPGQRELYEQYV. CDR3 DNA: TGTGCCAGCAGCCACCCGCCGGGACAGCGGGAGCTATACGAGCAGTACGTC.

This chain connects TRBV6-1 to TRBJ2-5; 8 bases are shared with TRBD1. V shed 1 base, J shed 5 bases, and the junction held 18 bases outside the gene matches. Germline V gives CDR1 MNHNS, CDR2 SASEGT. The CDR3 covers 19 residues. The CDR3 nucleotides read TGTGCCAGCAGTGAAGGAAGCCGGGGGCGCAGGGGGCTCGGGGAGACCCAGTACTTC. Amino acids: CASSEGSRGRRGLGETQYF.

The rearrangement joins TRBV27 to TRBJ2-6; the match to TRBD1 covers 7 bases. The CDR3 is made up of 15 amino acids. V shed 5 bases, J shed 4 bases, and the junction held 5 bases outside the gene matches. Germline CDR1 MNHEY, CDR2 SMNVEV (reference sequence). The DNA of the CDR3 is TGTGCCAGCAGTATGACAGGGAACGGGGCCAACGTCCTGACTTTC. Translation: CASSMTGNGANVLTF.